This is a list of T cell receptor beta chains from one sample in a study of T cell responses to AZD1222 COVID-19 vaccine. Profiling relied on immunoSEQ multiplex PCR, and the TCRdb table lists in-frame clones only, not all of them. The table has 150,000 to 180,000 clones, around 87% seen once; the top ten hold roughly 9.1%. The starting material was peripheral blood, obtained 28 days after the second AZD1222 dose. These receptors were collected from an adult who received the AZD1222 COVID-19 vaccine. Both conserved end residues are part of each CDR3. The D gene is left open where the match is weak. Clone size is not always given. Where it is, it says once, few, many or a class for expanded clones.

j_call d_call cdr3_length clone_size v_call cdr3_aa cdr3_nt
TRBJ1-1 . 15 . TRBV28 CASSLSVGANTEAFF TGTGCCAGCAGTTTATCGGTAGGGGCGAACACTGAAGCTTTCTTT
TRBJ2-2 . 14 . TRBV28 CASRGGGITGELFF TGTGCCAGCAGAGGGGGAGGGATAACCGGGGAGCTGTTTTTT
TRBJ1-5 . 15 . TRBV19 CASSIGAGRDQPQHF TGTGCCAGTAGTATAGGGGCAGGGAGAGATCAGCCCCAGCATTTT
TRBJ2-7 . 14 . TRBV10-3 CATVGTSSSYEQYF TGTGCCACCGTTGGGACCTCGAGCTCCTACGAGCAGTACTTC
TRBJ1-4 TRBD1 15 . TRBV6-2/TRBV6-3 CASSTPGQGNEKLFF TGTGCCAGCAGTACGCCGGGACAGGGCAATGAAAAACTGTTTTTT
TRBJ2-7 . 14 . TRBV6-6 CASSYSQGSHEQYF TGTGCCAGCAGTTACTCTCAGGGTAGCCACGAGCAGTACTTC
TRBJ2-3 TRBD2 17 . TRBV19 CASSIRTSGEGVNTQYF TGTGCCAGTAGTATCCGGACTAGCGGGGAAGGGGTAAATACGCAGTATTTT
TRBJ2-7 . 15 once TRBV6-6 CASSYSTGNSYEQYF TGTGCCAGCAGTTACTCAACCGGGAACTCCTACGAGCAGTACTTC
TRBJ2-3 TRBD1 16 . TRBV3-1/TRBV3-2 CASSSPDRGRTDTQYF TGTGCCAGCAGTAGCCCAGACAGGGGAAGGACAGATACGCAGTATTTT
TRBJ2-3 . 13 . TRBV10-3 CAIRPSGTDTQYF TGTGCCATCAGGCCTAGCGGCACAGATACGCAGTATTTT
TRBJ1-5 TRBD1 15 once TRBV2 CASSEDRAGGQPQHF TGTGCCAGCAGTGAAGATCGGGCAGGGGGTCAGCCCCAGCATTTT